The clone carrying this TCR beta chain has a single count. This specimen comes from a study of blood T cell repertoires in COVID-19. In the study overall: In each case, the material was cDNA or gDNA derived from T cells, B-cell-depleted T cells, or PBMCs.

Original processing notes: For nucleated cells, counts were estimated from reference gene primer amplification. Some clones are missing from TCRdb's copy, which holds only in-frame ones; the method was immunoSEQ multiplex PCR. V and J calls and clone size come straight from that table; D and trimming were deduced from the DNA. The sample comprises 150,000 to 200,000 clones, approximately 86% of which are singletons, and approximately 0.9% rests with the top ten. The receptor was derived from a man aged 60-69 years with COVID-19, enrolled during active disease. The source material was peripheral blood.

The CDR3 region has the DNA TGTGCCAGCAGACTGGGACTCCTTAGCTCCTACAATGAGCAGTTCTTC. Protein: CASRLGLLSSYNEQFF. V and J are TRBV5-6 and TRBJ2-1, with TRBD2 as a possible D gene (6 bases). The ends were cut back, 5 bases at V and 0 bases at J, with 15 bases in the middle. CDR1 is SGHDT, CDR2 YYEEEE, per germline. The CDR3 sequence is 16 residues long.